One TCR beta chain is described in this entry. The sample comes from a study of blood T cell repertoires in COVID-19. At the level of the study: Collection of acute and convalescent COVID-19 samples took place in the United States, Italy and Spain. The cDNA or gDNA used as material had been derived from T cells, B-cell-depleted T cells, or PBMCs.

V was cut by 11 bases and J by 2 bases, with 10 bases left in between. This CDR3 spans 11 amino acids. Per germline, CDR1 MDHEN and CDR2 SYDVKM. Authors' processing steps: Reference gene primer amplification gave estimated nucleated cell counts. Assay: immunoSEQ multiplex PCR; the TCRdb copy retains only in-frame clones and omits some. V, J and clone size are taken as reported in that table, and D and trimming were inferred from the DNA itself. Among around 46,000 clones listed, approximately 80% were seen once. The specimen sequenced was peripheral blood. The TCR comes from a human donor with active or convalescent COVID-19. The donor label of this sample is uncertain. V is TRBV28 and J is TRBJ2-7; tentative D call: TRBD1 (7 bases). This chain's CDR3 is CAGGTAYEQYF. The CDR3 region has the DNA TGTGCCGGCGGGACAGCCTACGAGCAGTACTTC.